This passage covers 30 T cell receptor beta chains from one sample sequenced in a study of T cells after yellow fever vaccination. Via MiXCR, TCRdb re-called the 5' RACE reads, giving one row per CDR3 protein. The data hold more than 90,000 distinct CDR3 sequences, with approximately 8.4% observed a single time. This specimen was CD8+ T cells sorted from PBMCs, taken 45 days after the yellow fever booster vaccination. The receptors originated from a man younger than 45 who received the YFV17D yellow fever vaccine.

The V call is TRBV28, the J call TRBJ2-1; D is ambiguous. The germline V gene encodes CDR1 MDHEN and CDR2 SYDVKM. The CDR3 has 12 amino acids. Trimming left V 2 bases short and J 10 bases short, with 9 bases between. CDR3 coding DNA: TGTGCCAGCAGTTTACAGGTCTACGAGCAGTTCTTC. This sequence encodes CASSLQVYEQFF.

There are a few counts of this clonotype. The rearrangement uses TRBV19 and TRBJ2-7, with TRBD2 identical over 9 bases. This CDR3 is 15 amino acids long. Germline V lookup: CDR1 LNHDA, CDR2 SQIVND (reference sequence). J gave up 3 bases and V 0 bases, and 3 bases lay outside the gene matches. CDR3 DNA sequence: TGTGCCAGTAGTATAGATAGCGGGAGTCGCTACGAGCAGTACTTC. It specifies CASSIDSGSRYEQYF.

The sample holds many counts of this clonotype. The CDR3 is CASSPNLGNTIYF. Written as DNA, the CDR3 is TGTGCCAGCAGTCCCAATCTTGGAAACACCATATATTTT. This chain links TRBV12-3 or TRBV12-4 with TRBJ1-3; D is unclear. With 5 bases removed from V and 3 bases from J, the gap between germline ends came to 8 bases. The CDR3 is made up of 13 amino acids.

The DNA of the CDR3 is TGTGCCAGCACCAATAGCGGGAGATTAAGGAACGAGCAGTACTTC. Translated, it gives CASTNSGRLRNEQYF. This chain uses TRBV2 with TRBJ2-7; 9 bases agree with TRBD2. The CDR3 contains 15 residues. The V gene end was trimmed by 7 bases and the J gene end by 5 bases; junction bases not matched to a gene: 12. Germline-derived CDR1 and CDR2 are SNHLY and FYNNEI.

By proportion, this clonotype is medium-sized. The chain combines TRBV6-5 with TRBJ2-7, with 14 bases that match TRBD2. V was pared by 2 bases and J by 10 bases, with 7 bases of the junction left unmatched. Germline assignment: CDR1 MNHEY and CDR2 SVGAGI. This CDR3 contains 15 residues. The CDR3 DNA reads TGTGCCAGCAGTTACCAGACTAGCGGGAGGGCCGCCCAGTACTTC. Amino acid sequence: CASSYQTSGRAAQYF.

This chain's CDR3 is CASSRRLAGLTDTQYF. The CDR3 coding sequence is TGTGCCAGCAGCCGAAGACTCGCGGGACTCACAGATACGCAGTATTTT. The V and J genes are TRBV7-6 and TRBJ2-3; D might be TRBD2 (6 bases). V was shortened by 5 bases and J by 2 bases, with 17 bases between the two germline ends. This CDR3 spans 16 amino acids. Per the germline V gene, CDR1 is SGHVS and CDR2 is FNYEAQ.

Many counts were recorded for this clonotype. The gene calls are TRBV20-1 and TRBJ2-3; 14 positions agree with TRBD2. The CDR3 is 17 amino acids. Germline V CDR1 and CDR2: DFQATT, SNEGSKA (reference sequence). V gave up 3 bases and J gave up 5 bases; unmatched junction bases: 10. CDR3 sequence (DNA): TGCAGTGCTAGGACTAGCGGGAGGGTAATATATGGAGATACGCAGTATTTT. Its protein is CSARTSGRVIYGDTQYF.

This clonotype occurred many times. J is TRBJ2-7 and V is TRBV7-8; D ambiguous. Looked up from germline, CDR1 is SGHVS and CDR2 is FQNEAQ. There are 12 residues in the CDR3. Trimming shortened V by 1 base and J by 6 bases, and 7 bases separated the two germline ends. In DNA, the CDR3 is TGTGCCAGCAGCTTAGTGGGTGTCGAGCAGTACTTC. It codes for CASSLVGVEQYF.

This chain connects TRBV7-3 to TRBJ2-1, with a weak D call TRBD1 (6 bases). The ends were cut back, 1 base at V and 5 bases at J, with 12 bases in the middle. From germline, CDR1 is SGHTA and CDR2 FQGTGA. The CDR3 has 15 amino acids. This CDR3 is CASSLSRGTNNEQFF. The CDR3 coding sequence is TGTGCCAGCAGCTTAAGCAGGGGTACTAACAATGAGCAGTTCTTC.

In this sample, this clonotype turned up many times. The chain combines TRBV27 with TRBJ2-1, with D possibly TRBD2 on 7 matching bases. V lost 6 bases to trimming and J lost 8 bases, with 14 bases between them. The germline V gene has CDR1 MNHEY and CDR2 SMNVEV (reference sequence). This CDR3 region has 13 residues. For the CDR3, the DNA is TGTGCCAGCAGCCCGGGGGGCTGGGATGAGCAGTTCTTC. Protein: CASSPGGWDEQFF.

This clonotype was observed at least ten times. V is TRBV29-1 and J is TRBJ2-1; the match to TRBD1 covers 7 bases. The CDR3 sequence is 15 residues long. Germline lookup yields CDR1 SQVTM and CDR2 ANQGSEA. J lost 2 bases, V lost 7 bases, and 11 bases had no gene match. In DNA, the CDR3 is TGCAGCGCCTTTCCCGGGACAGTTCCCTACAATGAGCAGTTCTTC. Its protein product is CSAFPGTVPYNEQFF.

This clonotype has a count of ten or more. The chain has TRBV27 and TRBJ2-7, with TRBD2 matching over 10 bases. J gave up 5 bases and V 5 bases, and 12 bases lay outside the gene matches. Germline V gene data show CDR1 as MNHEY and CDR2 as SMNVEV (reference sequence). The CDR3 sequence is 16 residues long. The CDR3 spells CASSLQSSGRVNEQYF. DNA of the CDR3: TGTGCCAGCAGTCTCCAATCGAGCGGGAGGGTCAACGAGCAGTACTTC.

At least ten counts were recorded for this clonotype. This rearrangement joins TRBV27 to TRBJ2-7; D perhaps matches TRBD2 (5 bases). With 6 bases removed from V and 6 bases from J, the gap between germline ends came to 12 bases. There are 12 residues in the CDR3. Per germline, CDR1 MNHEY and CDR2 SMNVEV (reference sequence). CDR3 DNA: TGTGCCAGCAGCCGATTAGGGAGCGAGCAGTACTTC. This gives the protein CASSRLGSEQYF.

In this sample, this clonotype turned up a few times. J is TRBJ1-2 and V is TRBV9; weak D call: TRBD1 (5 bases). This CDR3 is built from 15 residues. Per germline, CDR1 SGDLS and CDR2 YYNGEE. Deletions cut 3 bases from V and 4 bases from J, with 16 bases between. The DNA of the CDR3 is TGTGCCAGCAGCGCCCGTACAGGCTCCCCCTATGGCTACACCTTC. Its protein product is CASSARTGSPYGYTF.

This clonotype was counted many times. This chain connects TRBV14 to TRBJ2-1; tentative D call: TRBD2 (7 bases). V was trimmed by 0 bases and J by 5 bases, leaving 17 bases between them. This CDR3 has 17 residues. Germline lookup yields CDR1 SGHDN and CDR2 FVKESK. The CDR3 region has the DNA TGTGCCAGCAGCCAAGAAAGGTCGGGGGGCGTCCACAATGAGCAGTTCTTC. Protein: CASSQERSGGVHNEQFF.

This clonotype was picked up many times. The chain uses TRBV4-3 and TRBJ2-3, with D possibly being TRBD1 or TRBD2 (5 bases each). The CDR3 contains 14 residues. Germline CDR1 and CDR2: LGHNA and YSLEER. Deletions cut 6 bases from V and 4 bases from J, with 14 bases between. CDR3 DNA sequence: TGCGCCAGCAGGCGATGGAGAGGGGCAGATACGCAGTATTTT. Translation gives CASRRWRGADTQYF.

Regarding this clonotype: This may be a read error, as it is one base from a much larger clone. The chain carries TRBV10-3 and TRBJ2-7; possible D gene TRBD2, 5 bases. Germline loops: CDR1 ENHRY, CDR2 SYGVKD. The CDR3 covers 12 residues. V dropped 10 bases and J dropped 1 base, with 11 bases sitting between them. The DNA for the CDR3 is TGTGCCAACAGAGGGCCTTCCTACGAGCAGTACTTC. Translated, it gives CANRGPSYEQYF.

This clonotype has ten or more counts. This chain links TRBV5-1 with TRBJ2-7, with 11 bases identical to TRBD2. Germline V lookup: CDR1 SGHRS, CDR2 YFSETQ. J was trimmed by 3 bases and V by 6 bases; bases with no gene match: 17. The CDR3 contains 18 residues. CDR3 protein: CASTGSGILAGGVYEQYF. Here the CDR3 DNA reads TGCGCCAGCACAGGGTCAGGAATTCTAGCGGGAGGCGTCTACGAGCAGTACTTC. Looking up the rest from reference TRBV5-1 and TRBJ2-7 gives the full variable domain: KAGVTQTPRYLIKTRGQQVTLSCSPISGHRSVSWYQQTPGQGLQFLFEYFSETQRNKGNFPGRFSGRQFSNSRSEMNVSTLELGDSALYLCASTGSGILAGGVYEQYFGPGTRLTVT.

This clonotype was seen only a few times. The V call is TRBV6-1, the J call TRBJ2-5, with 13 bases matching TRBD2. V was pared by 8 bases and J by 5 bases, with 5 bases of the junction left unmatched. The CDR3 length is 14 residues. CDR1 and CDR2 from the germline V gene are MNHNS and SASEGT. CDR3 DNA sequence: TGTGCCAGCGGGGGACTAGCGGGACCTGAGACCCAGTACTTC. Protein sequence: CASGGLAGPETQYF.

This clonotype was seen a handful of times. The chain carries TRBV18 and TRBJ2-7; D is unresolved. Trimming shortened V by 0 bases and J by 2 bases, and 8 bases separated the two germline ends. Germline lookup yields CDR1 KGHSH and CDR2 LQKENI. The CDR3 extends over 14 amino acids. CDR3 coding DNA: TGTGCCAGCTCACCACCGAACGACCCCTACGAGCAGTACTTC. Amino acids: CASSPPNDPYEQYF.

The table lists this clonotype with many counts. V usage is TRBV6-5 and J usage is TRBJ1-5; D remains unclear. V was shortened by 4 bases and J by 13 bases, with 11 bases between the two germline ends. Germline V gene lookup returns CDR1 MNHEY and CDR2 SVGAGI. This CDR3 is built from 11 residues. CDR3 protein: CASSSGRGQHF. CDR3 DNA: TGTGCCAGCAGTTCTGGACGTGGTCAGCATTTT.

This clonotype was counted many times. The chain joins TRBV15 to TRBJ2-3; no firm D call. The CDR3 runs to 16 residues. The germline V gene has CDR1 LNHNV and CDR2 YYDKDF (reference sequence). V lost 3 bases and J lost 2, with 15 bases in between. The DNA of the CDR3 is TGTGCCACCAGCAGTAAACTGGATTTATACACAGATACGCAGTATTTT. This translates into CATSSKLDLYTDTQYF.

This clonotype was recorded once. The genes are TRBV7-6 and TRBJ2-1; 7 bases line up with TRBD2. Germline loops: CDR1 SGHVS, CDR2 FNYEAQ. CDR3 length equals 14 residues. Trimming cost V 5 bases and J 5 bases; bases outside gene matches: 6. CDR3 DNA: TGTGCCAGCAGCCGAGAAGCGGGGAACAATGAGCAGTTCTTC. It yields the protein CASSREAGNNEQFF.

This clonotype has at least ten counts. The CDR3 here is CSVEDPRSYEQYF. The DNA for the CDR3 is TGCAGCGTTGAAGATCCCCGCTCCTACGAGCAGTACTTC. V usage is TRBV29-1 and J usage is TRBJ2-7; D is unclear. Germline V gene lookup returns CDR1 SQVTM and CDR2 ANQGSEA. This CDR3 is 13 amino acids long. V lost 0 bases, J lost 0 bases, and 6 bases lay in between.

This chain links TRBV6-5 with TRBJ2-7, with no clear D. The CDR3 contains 13 residues. V was trimmed by 4 bases and J by 8 bases, leaving 15 bases between them. Germline V gene sequence: CDR1 MNHEY, CDR2 SVGAGI. CDR3 amino acids: CASSFNGLEKQYF. The CDR3 DNA sequence: TGTGCCAGCAGTTTCAACGGTCTGGAGAAGCAGTACTTC.

Many counts were recorded for this clonotype. The rearrangement links TRBV30 to TRBJ2-7; D not certain. This CDR3 has 13 amino acids. Per the germline V gene, CDR1 is GTSNPN and CDR2 is SVGIG (reference sequence). V dropped 5 bases and J dropped 2 bases, with 13 bases sitting between them. The CDR3 spells CAWGSSSPYEQYF. The CDR3 DNA reads TGTGCCTGGGGTTCAAGCAGCCCCTACGAGCAGTACTTC.

The CDR3 region is CASSQDLGSYNEQFF. CDR3 DNA sequence: TGCGCCAGCAGCCAAGACTTGGGCTCCTACAATGAGCAGTTCTTC. The rearrangement joins TRBV4-3 to TRBJ2-1; D unclear. The germline V and J ends were trimmed by 0 bases and 0 bases, with 6 bases remaining between them. Germline lookup yields CDR1 LGHNA and CDR2 YSLEER. The CDR3 is 15 residues long.

This clonotype was picked up many times. Here the CDR3 DNA reads TGTGCCAGCAGCCTCACGCTCCGGGGCGAGCAGTACTTC. Its translation: CASSLTLRGEQYF. The chain uses TRBV12-3 or TRBV12-4 and TRBJ2-7; D may be TRBD2 (5 bases). V lost 6 bases, J lost 6 bases, and 15 bases lay in between. This CDR3 is 13 amino acids long.

This clonotype was observed many times. This chain connects TRBV29-1 to TRBJ2-5; D uncertain. Trimming took 7 bases from V and 2 from J, leaving 5 bases between them. The CDR3 runs to 10 residues. From germline, CDR1 is SQVTM and CDR2 ANQGSEA. The CDR3 loop is CSAAQETQYF. The CDR3 DNA follows: TGCAGCGCTGCACAAGAGACCCAGTACTTC.

This clonotype was counted many times. The chain uses TRBV12-3 or TRBV12-4 and TRBJ2-4; D possibly corresponds to TRBD1 (5 bases). Trimming stripped 6 bases from V and 6 bases from J, with 15 bases between. The CDR3 spans 14 residues. CDR3 sequence: CASSPQGLGNIQYF. The CDR3 coding sequence is TGTGCCAGCAGCCCCCAGGGTTTGGGAAACATTCAGTACTTC.